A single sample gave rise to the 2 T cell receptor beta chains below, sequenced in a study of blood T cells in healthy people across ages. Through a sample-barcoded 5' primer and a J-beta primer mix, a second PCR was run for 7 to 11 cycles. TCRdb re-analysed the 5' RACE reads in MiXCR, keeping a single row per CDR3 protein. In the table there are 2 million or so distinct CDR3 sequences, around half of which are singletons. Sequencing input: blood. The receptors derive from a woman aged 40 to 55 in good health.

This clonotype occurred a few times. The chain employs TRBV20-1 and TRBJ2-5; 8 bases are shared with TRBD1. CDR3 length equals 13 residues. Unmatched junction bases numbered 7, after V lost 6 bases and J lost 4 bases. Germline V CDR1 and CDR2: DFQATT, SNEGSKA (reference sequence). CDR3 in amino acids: CSAGQGGGETQYF. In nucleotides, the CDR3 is TGCAGTGCAGGACAGGGAGGAGGAGAGACCCAGTACTTC.

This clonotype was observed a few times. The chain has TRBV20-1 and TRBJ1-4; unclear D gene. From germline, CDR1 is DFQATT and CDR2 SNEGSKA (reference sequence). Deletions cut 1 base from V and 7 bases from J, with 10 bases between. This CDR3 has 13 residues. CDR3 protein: CSARVPPGEKLFF. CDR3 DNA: TGCAGTGCTAGAGTGCCTCCGGGTGAAAAACTGTTTTTT.